This is a list of T cell receptor beta chains from one sample in a study of cytomegalovirus exposure and HLA in healthy donors. Only in-frame clones appear in the TCRdb table, and some are missing; sequencing was by immunoSEQ multiplex PCR. The sample contains about 120,000 clones, about 62% of which appear only once. Sample: PBMCs. The receptor set was obtained from a woman aged 40 to 55 in good health and CMV-seropositive. Both conserved end residues are part of each CDR3. A D gene is named only where the DNA matches it firmly. Clone size, where shown, is once, few, many, or a class for clones that have expanded.

TRBV6-1	-	TRBJ2-5	TRBD1	CATLDRGQETQYF	TGTGCCACCTTGGACAGGGGGCAGGAGACCCAGTACTTC
TRBV5-1	-	TRBJ2-7	TRBD2	CASSLGLAFPAEQYF	TGCGCCAGCAGCTTGGGACTAGCGTTCCCCGCGGAGCAGTACTTC
TRBV7-7	few	TRBJ1-3	TRBD1	CASSSGQGNTIYF	TGTGCTAGCAGCTCGGGACAGGGAAACACCATATATTTT
TRBV6-1	-	TRBJ2-1	TRBD1	CASSEGDRDSEQFF	TGTGCCAGCAGTGAAGGGGACAGGGACTCCGAGCAGTTCTTC
TRBV7-3	-	TRBJ2-1	-	CASSPDRVWYNEQFF	TGTGCCAGCAGCCCAGACCGGGTTTGGTACAATGAGCAGTTCTTC
TRBV6-5	-	TRBJ1-1	-	CASSPLRGAHTEAFF	TGTGCCAGCAGTCCTCTTCGGGGGGCGCACACTGAAGCTTTCTTT
TRBV28	-	TRBJ1-1	-	CASSFNGPMGALTEAFF	TGTGCCAGCAGTTTTAACGGCCCCATGGGGGCCCTCACTGAAGCTTTCTTT
TRBV5-6	-	TRBJ2-5	TRBD2	CASSGASGGFQETQYF	TGTGCCAGCAGCGGGGCTAGCGGGGGGTTCCAAGAGACCCAGTACTTC
TRBV5-4	-	TRBJ2-7	TRBD2	CASSPTGLSIYEQYF	TGTGCCAGCAGCCCAACGGGACTATCGATCTACGAGCAGTACTTC
TRBV7-9	-	TRBJ1-4	-	CASSQKTVSELFF	TGTGCCAGCAGCCAAAAGACAGTTTCGGAACTGTTTTTT
TRBV20-1	-	TRBJ2-1	-	CSARAFNEQFF	TGCAGTGCTAGGGCCTTCAATGAGCAGTTCTTC
TRBV4-1	-	TRBJ1-4	-	CASSQADRTTNEKLFF	TGCGCCAGCAGCCAGGCCGACAGGACAACTAATGAAAAACTGTTTTTT
TRBV19	-	TRBJ1-1	-	CASSIRLNTEAFF	TGTGCCAGTAGTATTCGTTTGAACACTGAAGCTTTCTTT
TRBV10-2	-	TRBJ2-5	-	CASSESTGVWETQYF	TGCGCCAGCAGTGAGTCGACGGGTGTTTGGGAGACCCAGTACTTC
TRBV15	-	TRBJ1-2	TRBD1	CATSRGPGQGGGYTF	TGTGCCACCAGCAGAGGGCCGGGACAGGGTGGTGGCTACACCTTC
TRBV5-1	few	TRBJ1-1	-	CASSPDGGAAEAFF	TGCGCCAGCAGCCCGGACGGGGGGGCGGCTGAAGCTTTCTTT
TRBV6-6	-	TRBJ2-7	TRBD1	CASKPGQAHSYEQYF	TGTGCCAGCAAGCCGGGACAGGCCCACTCCTACGAGCAGTACTTC
TRBV5-4	-	TRBJ2-3	TRBD2	CASSYGGGGADTQYF	TGTGCCAGCAGCTACGGGGGGGGCGGTGCAGATACGCAGTATTTT
TRBV4-1	-	TRBJ1-4	TRBD1	CASSRLKLVTGEEEKLFF	TGCGCCAGCAGCCGCTTGAAGCTGGTCACAGGGGAGGAAGAAAAACTGTTTTTT
TRBV13	-	TRBJ1-2	-	CASSLFSDTPYGYTF	TGTGCCAGCAGCTTATTTTCCGACACTCCCTATGGCTACACCTTC
TRBV6-6	-	TRBJ1-3	-	CASSSEAGNTIYF	TGTGCCAGCTCTTCAGAAGCTGGAAACACCATATATTTT
TRBV11-2	-	TRBJ2-4	-	CASSTRVIAKNIQYF	TGTGCCAGCAGCACGCGGGTTATAGCCAAAAACATTCAGTACTTC
TRBV10-1	once	TRBJ2-5	TRBD2	CASSESSGGQETQYF	TGCGCCAGCAGTGAGTCATCGGGGGGCCAAGAGACCCAGTACTTC
TRBV12-5	-	TRBJ2-1	TRBD2	CASGRTSGSHGYNEQFF	TGTGCTAGTGGCCGGACTAGCGGGAGTCATGGGTACAATGAGCAGTTCTTC
TRBV12-5	-	TRBJ2-2	-	CASGANGELFF	TGTGCTAGTGGCGCGAACGGGGAGCTGTTTTTT